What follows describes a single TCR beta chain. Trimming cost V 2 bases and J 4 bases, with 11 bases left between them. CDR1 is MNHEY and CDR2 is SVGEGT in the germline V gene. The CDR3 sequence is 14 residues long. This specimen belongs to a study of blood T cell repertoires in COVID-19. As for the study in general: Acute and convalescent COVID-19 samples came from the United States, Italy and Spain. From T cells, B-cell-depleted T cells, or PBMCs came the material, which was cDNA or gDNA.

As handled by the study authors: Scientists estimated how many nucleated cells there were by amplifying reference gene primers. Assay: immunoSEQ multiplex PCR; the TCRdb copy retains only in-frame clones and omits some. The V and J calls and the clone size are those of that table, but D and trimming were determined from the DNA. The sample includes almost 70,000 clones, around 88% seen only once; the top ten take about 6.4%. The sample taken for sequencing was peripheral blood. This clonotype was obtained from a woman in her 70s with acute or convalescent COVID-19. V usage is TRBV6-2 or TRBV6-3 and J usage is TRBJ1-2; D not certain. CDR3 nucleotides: TGTGCCAGCAGTTACCGGGGATTTGGCTATGGCTACACCTTC. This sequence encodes CASSYRGFGYGYTF.